The 10 T cell receptor beta chains presented below share a single source sample, sequenced in a study of monozygotic twins with cystic fibrosis. The assay was immunoSEQ multiplex PCR, and TCRdb's table has in-frame clones only and misses some. Of approximately 33,000 clones in the sample, 84% were seen once. The sequencing input was blood. The receptor set was obtained from a girl aged 2 to 10 with cystic fibrosis.

This chain connects TRBV7-3 to TRBJ2-2; D uncertain. The CDR3 runs to 13 residues. Trimming shortened V by 5 bases and J by 8 bases, and 12 bases separated the two germline ends. The V gene's germline CDR1 is SGHTA and CDR2 FQGTGA. The CDR3: CASSPQSWGELFF. For the CDR3, the DNA is TGTGCCAGCAGCCCCCAGTCGTGGGGGGAGCTGTTTTTT.

The chain couples TRBV30 to TRBJ1-2, with D unclear. The CDR3 spans 13 residues. CDR1 and CDR2 (germline): GTSNPN, SVGIG (reference sequence). V was pared by 3 bases and J by 8 bases, with 16 bases between. In DNA form, the CDR3 reads TGTGCCTGGAGCCTCGTGGGGAATGGGGGCTACACCTTC. Its protein is CAWSLVGNGGYTF. Complete variable domain (other parts from reference TRBV30 and TRBJ1-2): SQTIHQWPATLVQPVGSPLSLECTVEGTSNPNLYWYRQAAGRGLQLLFYSVGIGQISSEVPQNLSASRPQDRQFILSSKKLLLSDSGFYLCAWSLVGNGGYTFGSGTRLTVV.

The chain is built from TRBV19 and TRBJ1-6, with 7 nucleotides matching TRBD1. The CDR3 length is 14 residues. The V and J ends lost 6 bases and 9 bases, in that order; junction bases with no gene match: 8. Germline V gene sequence: CDR1 LNHDA, CDR2 SQIVND (reference sequence). Here the CDR3 DNA reads TGTGCCAGTAGAGATACAGGGGTAACTTCACCCCTCCACTTT. This encodes CASRDTGVTSPLHF.

The rearrangement links TRBV27 to TRBJ2-3, with TRBD2 matching 14 bases. The CDR3 is 17 amino acids. CDR1 and CDR2 from the germline V gene are MNHEY and SMNVEV (reference sequence). V gave up 6 bases and J gave up 0 bases; unmatched junction bases: 5. The CDR3 region has the DNA TGTGCCAGCAGCAGGACTAGCGGGGGGCCTAGCACAGATACGCAGTATTTT. This gives the protein CASSRTSGGPSTDTQYF.

This chain connects TRBV30 to TRBJ2-7, with D perhaps given as TRBD1 or TRBD2 (5 bases each). The V end was cut by 1 base, the J end by 3 bases, with 7 bases between. The CDR3 spans 12 residues. Per germline, CDR1 GTSNPN and CDR2 SVGIG (reference sequence). The CDR3 bases are TGTGCCTGGAGTGGTGGGGGCTACGAGCAGTACTTC. Its translation: CAWSGGGYEQYF.

The rearrangement links TRBV27 to TRBJ1-3; 7 nucleotides match TRBD1. In germline, CDR1 is MNHEY, CDR2 SMNVEV (reference sequence). This CDR3 has 12 amino acids. The V gene end was trimmed by 6 bases and the J gene end by 4 bases; junction bases not matched to a gene: 0. CDR3 amino acids: CASRDRGNTIYF. CDR3 bases: TGTGCCAGCAGGGACAGGGGAAACACCATATATTTT.

The chain combines TRBV30 with TRBJ1-2; 7 bases are a match to TRBD1. The length of the CDR3 is 15 residues. Unmatched junction bases numbered 11, after V lost 2 bases and J lost 5 bases. Germline CDR1 is GTSNPN and CDR2 is SVGIG (reference sequence). The CDR3 nucleotides read TGTGCCTGGAGTTCTTGGGACAGCGAATATTATGGCTACACCTTC. This sequence encodes CAWSSWDSEYYGYTF.

J is TRBJ1-3 and V is TRBV15; 9 positions agree with TRBD1. Germline-derived CDR1 and CDR2 are LNHNV and YYDKDF (reference sequence). Trimming at V came to 0 bases and at J to 4 bases, leaving 4 bases not matched to a gene. The CDR3 consists of 16 residues. The CDR3 sequence is CATSRDRTGAGNTIYF. For the CDR3, the DNA is TGTGCCACCAGCAGAGATCGGACAGGGGCAGGAAACACCATATATTTT.

The chain joins TRBV5-1 to TRBJ1-5; D gene unclear. There are 15 residues in the CDR3. Germline assignment: CDR1 SGHRS and CDR2 YFSETQ. The germline V and J ends were trimmed by 0 bases and 4 bases, with 11 bases remaining between them. Here the CDR3 DNA reads TGCGCCAGCAGCTTGGAAGGCAGAACAAATCAGCCCCAGCATTTT. Translated: CASSLEGRTNQPQHF.

The CDR3 protein is CASSLGGGSGELFF. In DNA, the CDR3 is TGTGCCAGCAGCTTAGGAGGCGGTTCCGGGGAGCTGTTTTTT. The rearrangement uses TRBV7-6 and TRBJ2-2; no reliable D call. The germline CDR1 and CDR2 sequences are SGHVS and FNYEAQ. Trimming removed 1 base at V and 6 bases at J, with 9 bases between. This CDR3 has 14 amino acids.